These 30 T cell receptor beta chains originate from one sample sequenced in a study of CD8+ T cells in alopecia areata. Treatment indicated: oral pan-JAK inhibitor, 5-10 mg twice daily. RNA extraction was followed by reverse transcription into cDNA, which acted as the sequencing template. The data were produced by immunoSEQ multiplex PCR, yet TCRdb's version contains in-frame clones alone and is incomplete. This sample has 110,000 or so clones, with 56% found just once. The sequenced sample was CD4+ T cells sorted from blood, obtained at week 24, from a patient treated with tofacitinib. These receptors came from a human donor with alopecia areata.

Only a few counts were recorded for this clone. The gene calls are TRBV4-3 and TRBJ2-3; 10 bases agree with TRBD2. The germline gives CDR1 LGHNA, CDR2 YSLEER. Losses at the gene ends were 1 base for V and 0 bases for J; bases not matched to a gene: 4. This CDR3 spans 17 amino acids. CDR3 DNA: TGCGCCAGCAGCCAAGGGCCAGCGGGGGGGAGCACAGATACGCAGTATTTT. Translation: CASSQGPAGGSTDTQYF.

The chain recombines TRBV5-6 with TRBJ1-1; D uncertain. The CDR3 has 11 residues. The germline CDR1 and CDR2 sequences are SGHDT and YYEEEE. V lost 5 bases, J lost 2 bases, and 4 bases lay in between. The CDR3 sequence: CASSINTEAFF. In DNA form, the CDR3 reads TGTGCCAGCAGTATTAACACTGAAGCTTTCTTT.

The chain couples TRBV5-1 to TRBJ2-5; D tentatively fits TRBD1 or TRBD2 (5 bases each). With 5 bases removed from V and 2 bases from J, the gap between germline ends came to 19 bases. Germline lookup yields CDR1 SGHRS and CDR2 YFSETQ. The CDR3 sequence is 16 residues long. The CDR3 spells CASSLQGGWRQETQYF. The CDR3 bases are TGCGCCAGCAGTTTGCAGGGCGGGTGGAGGCAAGAGACCCAGTACTTC.

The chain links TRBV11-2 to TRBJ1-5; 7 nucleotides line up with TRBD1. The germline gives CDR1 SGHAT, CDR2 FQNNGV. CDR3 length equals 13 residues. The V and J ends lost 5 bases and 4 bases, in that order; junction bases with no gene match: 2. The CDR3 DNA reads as TGTGCCAGCAGCCGGGGACAGAATCAGCCCCAGCATTTT. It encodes CASSRGQNQPQHF.

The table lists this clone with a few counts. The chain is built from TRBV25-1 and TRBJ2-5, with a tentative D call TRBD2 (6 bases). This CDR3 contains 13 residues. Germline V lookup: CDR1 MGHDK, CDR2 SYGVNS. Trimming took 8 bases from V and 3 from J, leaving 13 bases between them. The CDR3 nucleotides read TGTGCCAGCGGGGAGGACTATGAAGAGACCCAGTACTTC. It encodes CASGEDYEETQYF.

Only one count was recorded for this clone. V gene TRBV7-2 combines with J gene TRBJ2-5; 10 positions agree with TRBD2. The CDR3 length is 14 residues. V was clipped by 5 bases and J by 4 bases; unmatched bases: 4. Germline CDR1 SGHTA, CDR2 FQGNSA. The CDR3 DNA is TGTGCCAGCAGCCAAGCGGGGGGGCGAGAGACCCAGTACTTC. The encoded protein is CASSQAGGRETQYF. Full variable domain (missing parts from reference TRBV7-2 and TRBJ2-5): GAGVSQSPSNKVTEKGKDVELRCDPISGHTALYWYRQSLGQGLEFLIYFQGNSAPDKSGLPSDRFSAERTGGSVSTLTIQRTQQEDSAVYLCASSQAGGRETQYFGPGTRLLVL.

This CDR3 reads CASSTGTSGYEQYF. The CDR3, as DNA: TGCGCCAGCAGCACAGGGACTAGCGGCTACGAGCAGTACTTC. This chain uses TRBV5-1 with TRBJ2-7; TRBD2 matches 11 bases. Germline CDR1 is SGHRS and CDR2 is YFSETQ. Trimming removed 4 bases from V and 3 bases from J; junction bases left unmatched: 3. The CDR3 is 14 residues long.

In DNA, the CDR3 is TGCAGCGTTGGAGGGCCTGAAGCTTTCTTT. Translation gives CSVGGPEAFF. J is TRBJ1-1 and V is TRBV29-1; D ambiguous. The CDR3 spans 10 residues. Germline CDR1 SQVTM, CDR2 ANQGSEA. V lost 4 bases to trimming and J lost 6 bases, with 6 bases between them. Together with reference TRBV29-1 and TRBJ1-1, the CDR3 gives the full variable domain: SAVISQKPSRDICQRGTSLTIQCQVDSQVTMMFWYRQQPGQSLTLIATANQGSEATYESGFVIDKFPISRPNLTFSTLTVSNMSPEDSSIYLCSVGGPEAFFGQGTRLTVV.

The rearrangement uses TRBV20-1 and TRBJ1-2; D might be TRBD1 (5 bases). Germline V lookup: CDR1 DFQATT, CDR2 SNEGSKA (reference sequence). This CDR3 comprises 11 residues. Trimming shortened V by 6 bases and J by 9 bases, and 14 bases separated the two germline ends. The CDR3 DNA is TGCAGTGCCCTGCCACAGGTTCGCTACACCTTC. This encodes CSALPQVRYTF.

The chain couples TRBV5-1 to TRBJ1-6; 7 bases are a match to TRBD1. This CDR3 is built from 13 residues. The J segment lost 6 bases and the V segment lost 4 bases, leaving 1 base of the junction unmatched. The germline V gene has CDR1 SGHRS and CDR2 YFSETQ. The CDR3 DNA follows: TGCGCCAGCAGCGACAGGGCTAATTCACCCCTCCACTTT. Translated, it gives CASSDRANSPLHF.

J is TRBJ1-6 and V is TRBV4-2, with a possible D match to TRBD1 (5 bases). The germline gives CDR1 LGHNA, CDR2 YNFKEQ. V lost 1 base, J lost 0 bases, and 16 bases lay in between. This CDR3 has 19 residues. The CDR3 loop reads CASSQAFGTPSSYNSPLHF. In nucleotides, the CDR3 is TGTGCCAGCAGCCAAGCGTTTGGGACTCCAAGCTCCTATAATTCACCCCTCCACTTT.

The chain's CDR3 is CASRRESGADTQYF. Written as DNA, the CDR3 is TGTGCCAGCAGACGGGAGTCAGGCGCAGATACGCAGTATTTT. This chain uses TRBV7-2 with TRBJ2-3; tentative D call: TRBD2 (6 bases). V was clipped by 6 bases and J by 4 bases, with 14 bases between them. Germline CDR1 and CDR2: SGHTA and FQGNSA. The CDR3 is made up of 14 amino acids.

CDR3 sequence reads: CASRRSGTGSYEQYF. In nucleotides, the CDR3 is TGTGCCAGCAGACGGAGTGGGACAGGTTCCTACGAGCAGTACTTC. The chain links TRBV2 to TRBJ2-7, with 8 bases lining up with TRBD1. V was pared by 6 bases and J by 1 base, with 8 bases of the junction left unmatched. Germline values: CDR1 SNHLY, CDR2 FYNNEI. The CDR3 covers 15 residues.

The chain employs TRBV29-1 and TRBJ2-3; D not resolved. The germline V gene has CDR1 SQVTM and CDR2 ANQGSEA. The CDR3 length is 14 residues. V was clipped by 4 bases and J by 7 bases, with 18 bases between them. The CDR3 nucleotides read TGCAGCGTTGGTTCCCCTTTGGACCGCTATACGCAGTATTTT. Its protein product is CSVGSPLDRYTQYF.

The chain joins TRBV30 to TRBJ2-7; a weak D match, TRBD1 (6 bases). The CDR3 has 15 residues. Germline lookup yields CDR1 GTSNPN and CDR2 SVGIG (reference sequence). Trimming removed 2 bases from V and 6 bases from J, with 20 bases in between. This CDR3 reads CAWSRSVGGWGEQYF. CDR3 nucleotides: TGTGCCTGGAGTAGGTCGGTTGGGGGCTGGGGCGAGCAGTACTTC.

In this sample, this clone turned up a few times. As DNA, the CDR3 is TGCGCCAGCAGCTCTTCGCAGGGGAGTGGAGAGACCCAGTACTTC. Encoded protein: CASSSSQGSGETQYF. The genes are TRBV5-1 and TRBJ2-5; possibly TRBD1 for D (6 bases). Germline V gene lookup returns CDR1 SGHRS and CDR2 YFSETQ. This CDR3 contains 15 residues. V shed 3 bases and J shed 4 bases, with 16 bases lying between them.

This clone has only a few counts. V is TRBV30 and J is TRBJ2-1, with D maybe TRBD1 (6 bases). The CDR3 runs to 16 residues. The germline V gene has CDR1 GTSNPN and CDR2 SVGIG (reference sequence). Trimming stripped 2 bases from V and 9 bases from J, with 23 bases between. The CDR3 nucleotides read TGTGCCTGGAGTTCGAGGGGTCGGCCCCGAGGGGGTGAGCAGTTCTTC. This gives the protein CAWSSRGRPRGGEQFF.

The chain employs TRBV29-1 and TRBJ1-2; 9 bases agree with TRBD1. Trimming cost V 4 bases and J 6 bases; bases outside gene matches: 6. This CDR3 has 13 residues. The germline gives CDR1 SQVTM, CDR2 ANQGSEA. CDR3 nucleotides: TGCAGCGTTGCCCCGGGACAGGGTCATGGCTACACCTTC. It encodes CSVAPGQGHGYTF. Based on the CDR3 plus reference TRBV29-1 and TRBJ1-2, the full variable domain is SAVISQKPSRDICQRGTSLTIQCQVDSQVTMMFWYRQQPGQSLTLIATANQGSEATYESGFVIDKFPISRPNLTFSTLTVSNMSPEDSSIYLCSVAPGQGHGYTFGSGTRLTVV.

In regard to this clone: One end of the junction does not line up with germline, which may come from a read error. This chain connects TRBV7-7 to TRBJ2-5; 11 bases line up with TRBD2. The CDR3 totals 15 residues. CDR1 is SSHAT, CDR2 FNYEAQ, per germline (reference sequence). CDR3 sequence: CASSLGLAEQETQYF. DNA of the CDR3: TGTGCTAGCAGCTTGGGACTAGCGGAACAAGAGACCCAGTACTTC.

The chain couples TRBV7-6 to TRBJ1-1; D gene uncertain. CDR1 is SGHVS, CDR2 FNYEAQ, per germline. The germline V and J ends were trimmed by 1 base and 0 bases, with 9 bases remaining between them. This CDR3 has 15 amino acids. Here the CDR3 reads CASSLGRAMNTEAFF. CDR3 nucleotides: TGTGCCAGCAGCTTAGGGCGGGCAATGAACACTGAAGCTTTCTTT.

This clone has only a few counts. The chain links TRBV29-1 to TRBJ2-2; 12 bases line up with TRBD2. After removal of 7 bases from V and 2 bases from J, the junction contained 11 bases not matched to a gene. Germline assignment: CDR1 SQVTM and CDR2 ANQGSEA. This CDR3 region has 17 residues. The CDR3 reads CSAGLAGISGNTGELFF. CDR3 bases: TGCAGCGCTGGACTAGCGGGGATAAGTGGTAACACCGGGGAGCTGTTTTTT.

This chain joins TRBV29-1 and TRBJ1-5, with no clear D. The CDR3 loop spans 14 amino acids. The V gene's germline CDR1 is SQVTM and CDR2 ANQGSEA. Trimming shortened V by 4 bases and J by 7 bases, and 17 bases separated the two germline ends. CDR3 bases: TGCAGCGTTGGCGTCGGGGTCTCTGGGCAGCCCCAGCATTTT. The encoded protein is CSVGVGVSGQPQHF. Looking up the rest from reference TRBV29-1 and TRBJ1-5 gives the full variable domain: SAVISQKPSRDICQRGTSLTIQCQVDSQVTMMFWYRQQPGQSLTLIATANQGSEATYESGFVIDKFPISRPNLTFSTLTVSNMSPEDSSIYLCSVGVGVSGQPQHFGDGTRLSIL.

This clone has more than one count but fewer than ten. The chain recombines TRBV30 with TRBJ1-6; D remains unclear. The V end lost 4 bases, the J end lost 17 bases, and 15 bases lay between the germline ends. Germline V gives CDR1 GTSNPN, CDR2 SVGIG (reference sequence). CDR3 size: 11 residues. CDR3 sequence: CAWMSSGVFHF. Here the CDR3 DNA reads TGTGCCTGGATGAGTAGCGGAGTTTTCCACTTT.

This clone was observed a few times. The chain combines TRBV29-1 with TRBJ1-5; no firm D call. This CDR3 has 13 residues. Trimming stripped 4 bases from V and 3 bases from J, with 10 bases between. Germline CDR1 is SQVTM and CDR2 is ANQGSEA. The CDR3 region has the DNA TGCAGCGTTGCCCTGGGGTTCAATCAGCCCCAGCATTTT. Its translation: CSVALGFNQPQHF.

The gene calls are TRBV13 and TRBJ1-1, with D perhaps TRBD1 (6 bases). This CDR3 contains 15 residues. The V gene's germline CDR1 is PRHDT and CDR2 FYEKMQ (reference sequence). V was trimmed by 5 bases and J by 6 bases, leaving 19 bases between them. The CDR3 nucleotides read TGTGCCAGCAGCCGGGGGCCGGGGGCGGGCGCTGAAGCTTTCTTT. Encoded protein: CASSRGPGAGAEAFF.

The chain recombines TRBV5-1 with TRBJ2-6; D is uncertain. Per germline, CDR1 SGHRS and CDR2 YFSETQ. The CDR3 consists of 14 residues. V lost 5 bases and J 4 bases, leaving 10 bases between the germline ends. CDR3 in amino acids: CASSFPRGANVLTF. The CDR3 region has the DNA TGCGCCAGCAGTTTCCCCCGAGGGGCCAACGTCCTGACTTTC.

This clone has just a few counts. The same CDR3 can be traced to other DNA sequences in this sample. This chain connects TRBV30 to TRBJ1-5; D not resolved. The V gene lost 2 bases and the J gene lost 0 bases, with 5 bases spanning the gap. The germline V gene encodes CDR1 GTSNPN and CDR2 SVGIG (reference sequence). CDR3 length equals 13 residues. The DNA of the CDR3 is TGTGCCTGGAGTAGGAATAGCAATCAGCCCCAGCATTTT. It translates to CAWSRNSNQPQHF. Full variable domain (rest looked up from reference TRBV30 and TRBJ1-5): SQTIHQWPATLVQPVGSPLSLECTVEGTSNPNLYWYRQAAGRGLQLLFYSVGIGQISSEVPQNLSASRPQDRQFILSSKKLLLSDSGFYLCAWSRNSNQPQHFGDGTRLSIL.

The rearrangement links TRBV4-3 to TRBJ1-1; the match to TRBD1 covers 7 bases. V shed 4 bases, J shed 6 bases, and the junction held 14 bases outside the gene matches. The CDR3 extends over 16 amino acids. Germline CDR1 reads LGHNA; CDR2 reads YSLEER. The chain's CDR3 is CASSPAGWTGPAEAFF. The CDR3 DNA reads TGCGCCAGCAGCCCTGCCGGGTGGACAGGTCCGGCTGAAGCTTTCTTT.

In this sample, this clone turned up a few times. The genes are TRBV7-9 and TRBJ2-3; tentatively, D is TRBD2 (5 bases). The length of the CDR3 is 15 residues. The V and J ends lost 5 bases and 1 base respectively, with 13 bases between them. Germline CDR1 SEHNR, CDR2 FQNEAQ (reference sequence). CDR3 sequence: CASSRERVGTDTQYF. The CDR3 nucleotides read TGTGCCAGCAGCCGAGAGAGGGTAGGCACAGATACGCAGTATTTT.

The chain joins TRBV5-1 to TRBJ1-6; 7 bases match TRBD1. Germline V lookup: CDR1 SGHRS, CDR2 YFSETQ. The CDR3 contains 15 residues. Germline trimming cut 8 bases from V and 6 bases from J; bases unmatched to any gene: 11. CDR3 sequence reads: CASQEQQGSNSPLHF. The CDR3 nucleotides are TGCGCCAGTCAGGAACAACAGGGGTCTAATTCACCCCTCCACTTT.